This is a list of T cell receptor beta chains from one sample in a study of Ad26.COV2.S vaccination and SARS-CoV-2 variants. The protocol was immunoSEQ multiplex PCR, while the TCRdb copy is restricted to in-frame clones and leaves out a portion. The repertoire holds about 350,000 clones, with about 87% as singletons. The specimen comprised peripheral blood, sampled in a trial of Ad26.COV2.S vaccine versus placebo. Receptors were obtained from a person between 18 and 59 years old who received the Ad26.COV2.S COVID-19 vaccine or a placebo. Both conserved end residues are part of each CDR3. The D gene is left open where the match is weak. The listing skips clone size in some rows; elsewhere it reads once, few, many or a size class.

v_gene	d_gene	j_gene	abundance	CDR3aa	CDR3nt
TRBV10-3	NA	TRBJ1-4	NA	CAISESPQEKLFF	TGTGCCATCAGTGAGTCGCCCCAGGAAAAACTGTTTTTT
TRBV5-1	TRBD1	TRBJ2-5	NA	CASSLTGGNQETQYF	TGCGCCAGCAGCTTGACAGGGGGAAACCAAGAGACCCAGTACTTC
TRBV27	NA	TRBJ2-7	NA	CASTKDGSYEQYF	TGTGCCAGCACCAAAGACGGTTCCTACGAGCAGTACTTC
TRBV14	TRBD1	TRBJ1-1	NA	CASSQDRGLGEAFF	TGTGCCAGCAGCCAAGACAGGGGGCTCGGTGAAGCTTTCTTT
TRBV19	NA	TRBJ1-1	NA	CASSRTVVDTEAFF	TGTGCCAGTAGTAGAACAGTGGTCGACACTGAAGCTTTCTTT
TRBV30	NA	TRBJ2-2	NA	CAWIRGPYLTNTGELFF	TGTGCCTGGATCCGGGGACCATACCTCACGAACACCGGGGAGCTGTTTTTT
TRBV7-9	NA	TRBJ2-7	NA	CASSSAVSYEQYF	TGTGCCAGCAGCTCAGCGGTTTCCTACGAGCAGTACTTC
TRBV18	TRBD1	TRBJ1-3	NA	CASSPTSPGGSGNTIYF	TGTGCCAGCTCTCCGACATCCCCAGGGGGCTCTGGAAACACCATATATTTT
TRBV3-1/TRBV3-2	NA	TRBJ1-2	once	CASSPRRENLYGYTF	TGTGCCAGCAGCCCACGGAGAGAAAACCTCTATGGCTACACCTTC
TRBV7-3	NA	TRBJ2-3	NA	CASSSYTDTQYF	TGTGCCAGCAGCTCGTACACAGATACGCAGTATTTT
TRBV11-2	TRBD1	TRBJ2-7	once	CASSLGGGRYEQYF	TGTGCCAGCAGCTTAGGAGGGGGCAGGTACGAGCAGTACTTC
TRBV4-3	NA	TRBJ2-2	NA	CASSTEDVTGELFF	TGCGCCAGCAGTACAGAGGATGTCACCGGGGAGCTGTTTTTT
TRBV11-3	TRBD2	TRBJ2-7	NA	CASSLSGGGALGDEQYF	TGTGCCAGCAGCCTATCGGGGGGGGGCGCCTTGGGCGACGAGCAGTACTTC
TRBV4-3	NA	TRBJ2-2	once	CASSRGAGHLHTGELFF	TGCGCCAGCAGCCGGGGCGCGGGACACCTACACACCGGGGAGCTGTTTTTT
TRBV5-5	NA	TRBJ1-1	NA	CASSLRGALNTEAFF	TGTGCCAGCAGCTTGAGGGGGGCGCTGAACACTGAAGCTTTCTTT
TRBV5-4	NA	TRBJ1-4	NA	CASSLRTPRHEKLFF	TGTGCCAGCAGCCTCCGGACCCCGCGCCATGAAAAACTGTTTTTT
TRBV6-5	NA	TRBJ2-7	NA	CASSSWAGEQYF	TGTGCCAGCAGTTCCTGGGCTGGAGAACAGTACTTC
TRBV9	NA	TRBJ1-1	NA	CASSARTEGTEAFF	TGTGCCAGCAGCGCTAGGACGGAAGGGACTGAAGCTTTCTTT
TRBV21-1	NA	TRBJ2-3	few	CASSKQPRLATDTQYF	TGTGCCAGCAGCAAACAGCCCCGACTAGCTACAGATACGCAGTATTTT
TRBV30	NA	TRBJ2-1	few	CAWSGYSAGRAYNEQFF	TGTGCCTGGAGTGGATACTCCGCCGGGCGGGCCTACAATGAGCAGTTCTTC
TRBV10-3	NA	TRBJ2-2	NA	CAISGGGNTGELFF	TGTGCCATCAGTGGGGGAGGGAACACCGGGGAGCTGTTTTTT
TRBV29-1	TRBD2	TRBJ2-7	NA	CSVELAGERYEQYF	TGCAGCGTTGAACTAGCGGGAGAGAGGTACGAGCAGTACTTC
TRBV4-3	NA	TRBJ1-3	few	CASSQEPSATANTIYF	TGCGCCAGCAGCCAGGAACCTTCAGCTACTGCAAACACCATATATTTT
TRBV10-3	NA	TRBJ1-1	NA	CATQYDRGTEAFF	TGTGCCACCCAATACGATCGGGGCACTGAAGCTTTCTTT
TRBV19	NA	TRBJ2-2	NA	CASRDQINTGELFF	TGTGCCAGCCGGGACCAAATTAATACCGGGGAGCTGTTTTTT
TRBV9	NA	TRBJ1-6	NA	CASGREQDSPLHF	TGTGCCAGCGGACGCGAGCAAGATTCACCCCTCCACTTT
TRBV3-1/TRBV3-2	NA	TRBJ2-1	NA	CASSQDPGSIFDEQFF	TGTGCCAGCAGCCAAGATCCAGGGTCAATTTTCGATGAGCAGTTCTTC
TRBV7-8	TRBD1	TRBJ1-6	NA	CASSKGQNNSPLHF	TGTGCCAGCAGCAAGGGACAGAATAATTCACCCCTCCACTTT
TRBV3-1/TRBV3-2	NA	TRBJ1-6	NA	CASSQAGNRSPLHF	TGTGCCAGCAGCCAAGCAGGAAATCGTTCACCCCTCCACTTT
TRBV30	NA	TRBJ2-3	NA	CAWSGTQRTTDTQYF	TGTGCCTGGAGTGGGACCCAGAGAACCACAGATACGCAGTATTTT
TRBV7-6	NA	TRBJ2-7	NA	CASSLDAGLYEQYF	TGTGCCAGCAGCTTAGATGCGGGACTCTACGAGCAGTACTTC
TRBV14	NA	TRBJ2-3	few	CASSPRDWPDTDTQYF	TGTGCCAGCAGCCCACGGGACTGGCCAGACACAGATACGCAGTATTTT
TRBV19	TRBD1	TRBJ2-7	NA	CASSSGTGIYEQYF	TGTGCCAGTAGTTCCGGGACAGGAATCTACGAGCAGTACTTC
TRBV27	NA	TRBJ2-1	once	CASSFGGTSYIPSYNEQFF	TGTGCCAGCAGTTTCGGCGGGACCTCATATATCCCCTCCTACAATGAGCAGTTCTTC
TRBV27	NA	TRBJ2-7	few	CASSFTGRGPYEQYF	TGTGCCAGCAGTTTTACGGGACGAGGTCCCTACGAGCAGTACTTC
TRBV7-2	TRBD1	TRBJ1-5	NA	CASSSWTGSSTVSNQPQHF	TGTGCCAGCAGCTCGTGGACAGGGAGCTCGACTGTAAGCAATCAGCCCCAGCATTTT
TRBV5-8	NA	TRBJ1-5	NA	CASNRDGNQPQHF	TGTGCCAGCAACCGGGACGGAAATCAGCCCCAGCATTTT
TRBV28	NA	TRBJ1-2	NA	CASSPIPTPMSSTNYGYTF	TGTGCCAGCAGTCCTATACCGACGCCAATGTCCTCTACTAACTATGGCTACACCTTC
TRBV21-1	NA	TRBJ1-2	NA	CATKVGYGYTF	TGTGCCACCAAGGTCGGATATGGCTACACCTTC
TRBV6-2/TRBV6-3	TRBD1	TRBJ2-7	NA	CASSLRQGVSYEQYF	TGTGCCAGCAGCCTCCGACAGGGGGTTTCCTACGAGCAGTACTTC
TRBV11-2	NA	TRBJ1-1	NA	CASSSQRSNTEAFF	TGTGCCAGCAGCTCACAAAGATCGAACACTGAAGCTTTCTTT
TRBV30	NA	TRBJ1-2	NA	CAWGDGRAANYGYTF	TGTGCCTGGGGGGATGGTAGAGCCGCTAACTATGGCTACACCTTC
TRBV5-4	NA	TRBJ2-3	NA	CASSLARRADTQYF	TGTGCCAGCAGCTTGGCCCGGAGGGCAGATACGCAGTATTTT
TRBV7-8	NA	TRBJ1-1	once	CASSFTGSEAFF	TGTGCCAGCAGCTTCACAGGGTCTGAAGCTTTCTTT
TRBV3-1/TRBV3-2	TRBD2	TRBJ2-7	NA	CASRAGLAGSYEQYF	TGTGCCAGCCGCGCCGGACTAGCGGGCTCCTACGAGCAGTACTTC
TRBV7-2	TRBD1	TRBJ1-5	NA	CASSATGGDQPQHF	TGTGCCAGCAGCGCGACAGGGGGAGATCAGCCCCAGCATTTT
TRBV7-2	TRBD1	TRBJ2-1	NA	CASSWARDSYNEQFF	TGTGCCAGCAGCTGGGCCCGGGACAGCTACAATGAGCAGTTCTTC
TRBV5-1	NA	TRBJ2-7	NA	CASRGGLRSFYEQYF	TGCGCCAGCCGAGGTGGGTTGCGAAGCTTCTACGAGCAGTACTTC
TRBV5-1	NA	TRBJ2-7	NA	CASSLATQVEQYF	TGCGCCAGCAGCTTGGCCACACAGGTGGAGCAGTACTTC